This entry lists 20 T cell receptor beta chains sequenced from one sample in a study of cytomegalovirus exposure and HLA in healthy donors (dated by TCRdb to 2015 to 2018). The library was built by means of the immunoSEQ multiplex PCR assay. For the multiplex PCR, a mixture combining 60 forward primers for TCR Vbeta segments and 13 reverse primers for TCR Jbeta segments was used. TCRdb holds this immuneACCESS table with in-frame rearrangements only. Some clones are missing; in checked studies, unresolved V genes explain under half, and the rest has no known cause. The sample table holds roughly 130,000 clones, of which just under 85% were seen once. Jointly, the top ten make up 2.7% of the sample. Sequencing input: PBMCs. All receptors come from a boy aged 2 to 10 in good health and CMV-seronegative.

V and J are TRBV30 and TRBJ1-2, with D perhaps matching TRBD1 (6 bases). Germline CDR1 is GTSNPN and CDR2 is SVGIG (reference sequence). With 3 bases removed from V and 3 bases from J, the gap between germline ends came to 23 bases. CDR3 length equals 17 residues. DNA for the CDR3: TGTGCCTGGAGCCGAAGGGGGGGCAGTAGGTTGGACTATGGCTACACCTTC. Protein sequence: CAWSRRGGSRLDYGYTF.

The chain's CDR3 is CATSGGEIFYEQYF. CDR3 DNA: TGTGCCACCTCAGGGGGAGAAATCTTCTACGAGCAGTACTTC. This chain connects TRBV2 to TRBJ2-7, with 7 positions matching TRBD1. Germline CDR1 SNHLY, CDR2 FYNNEI. The CDR3 contains 14 residues. J lost 3 bases, V lost 10 bases, and 12 bases had no gene match.

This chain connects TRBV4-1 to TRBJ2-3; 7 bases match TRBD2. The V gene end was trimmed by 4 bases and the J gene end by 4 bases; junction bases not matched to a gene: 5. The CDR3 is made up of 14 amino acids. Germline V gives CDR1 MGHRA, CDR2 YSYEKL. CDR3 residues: CASSPSGGSDTQYF. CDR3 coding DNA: TGCGCCAGCAGCCCATCCGGGGGGTCAGATACGCAGTATTTT.

In nucleotides, the CDR3 is TGTGCCAGCAGCCGGACTCTAGCGACCTACGAGCAGTACTTC. This gives the protein CASSRTLATYEQYF. J is TRBJ2-7 and V is TRBV5-6; possibly TRBD2 for D (6 bases). The germline V gene encodes CDR1 SGHDT and CDR2 YYEEEE. The V end lost 4 bases, the J end lost 2 bases, and 13 bases lay between the germline ends. This CDR3 has 14 amino acids.

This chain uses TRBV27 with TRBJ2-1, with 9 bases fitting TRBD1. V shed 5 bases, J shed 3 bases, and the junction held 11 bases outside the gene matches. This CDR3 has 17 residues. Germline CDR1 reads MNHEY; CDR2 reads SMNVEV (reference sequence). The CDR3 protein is CASSARPGQGFYNEQFF. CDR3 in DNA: TGTGCCAGCAGTGCTCGACCGGGACAGGGCTTCTACAATGAGCAGTTCTTC.

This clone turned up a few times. CDR3 amino acids: CASSAAFGQPQHF. As DNA, the CDR3 is TGTGCCAGTAGCGCGGCATTTGGTCAGCCCCAGCATTTT. The chain employs TRBV19 and TRBJ1-5, with D unresolved. The length of the CDR3 is 13 residues. Germline-derived CDR1 and CDR2 are LNHDA and SQIVND (reference sequence). Trimming pared 6 bases from V and 6 bases from J, leaving 12 bases between.

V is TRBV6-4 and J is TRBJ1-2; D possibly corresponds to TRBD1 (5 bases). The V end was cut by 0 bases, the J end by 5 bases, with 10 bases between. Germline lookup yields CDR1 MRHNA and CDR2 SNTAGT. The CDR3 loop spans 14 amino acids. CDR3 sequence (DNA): TGTGCCAGCAGTGACTCGGCAGGGTGGTATGGCTACACCTTC. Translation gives CASSDSAGWYGYTF.

The CDR3 DNA is TGTGCCAGCAGCTCCGGAGGATGGAGATCACCCCTCCACTTT. Translation: CASSSGGWRSPLHF. The V and J genes are TRBV7-2 and TRBJ1-6, with unresolved D. Germline-derived CDR1 and CDR2 are SGHTA and FQGNSA. V was trimmed by 4 bases and J by 10 bases, leaving 14 bases between them. The CDR3 contains 14 residues.

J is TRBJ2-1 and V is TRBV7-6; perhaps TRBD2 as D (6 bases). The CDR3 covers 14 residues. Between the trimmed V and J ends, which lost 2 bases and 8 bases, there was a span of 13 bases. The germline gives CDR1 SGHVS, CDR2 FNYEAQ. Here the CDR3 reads CASSLFGGMYEQFF. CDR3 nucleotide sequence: TGTGCCAGCAGCTTATTTGGGGGGATGTATGAGCAGTTCTTC. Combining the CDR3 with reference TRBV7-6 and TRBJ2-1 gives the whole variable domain GAGVSQSPRYKVTKRGQDVALRCDPISGHVSLYWYRQALGQGPEFLTYFNYEAQQDKSGLPNDRFSAERPEGSISTLTIQRTEQRDSAMYRCASSLFGGMYEQFFGPGTRLTVL.

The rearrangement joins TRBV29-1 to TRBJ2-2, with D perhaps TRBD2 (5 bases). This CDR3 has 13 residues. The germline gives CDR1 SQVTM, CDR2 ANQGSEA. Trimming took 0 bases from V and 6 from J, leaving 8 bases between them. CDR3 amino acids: CSVEEGGSGELFF. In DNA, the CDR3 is TGCAGCGTTGAAGAGGGCGGGTCCGGGGAGCTGTTTTTT.

The CDR3 protein is CASSRDYPLGNEQFF. The CDR3 nucleotides read TGTGCCAGCAGCCGGGACTACCCTCTCGGGAATGAGCAGTTCTTC. The chain employs TRBV25-1 and TRBJ2-1; 7 bases fit TRBD2. The V gene's germline CDR1 is MGHDK and CDR2 SYGVNS. V trimming: 6 bases; J trimming: 7 bases; junction bases outside the gene matches: 12. This CDR3 is built from 15 residues. The whole variable domain, remainder taken from reference TRBV25-1 and TRBJ2-1, is EADIYQTPRYLVIGTGKKITLECSQTMGHDKMYWYQQDPGMELHLIHYSYGVNSTEKGDLSSESTVSRIRTEHFPLTLESARPSHTSQYLCASSRDYPLGNEQFFGPGTRLTVL.

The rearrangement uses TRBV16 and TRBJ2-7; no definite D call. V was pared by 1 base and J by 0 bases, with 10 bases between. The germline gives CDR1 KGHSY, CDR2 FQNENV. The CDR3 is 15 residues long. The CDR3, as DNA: TGTGCCAGCAGCCAATGGAGATCCGACTCCTACGAGCAGTACTTC. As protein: CASSQWRSDSYEQYF.

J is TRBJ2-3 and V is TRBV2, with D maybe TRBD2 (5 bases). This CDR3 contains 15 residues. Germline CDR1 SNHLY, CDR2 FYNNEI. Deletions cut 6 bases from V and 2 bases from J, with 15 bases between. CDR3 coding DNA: TGTGCCAGCAGGGGAATGGACTGGCTCACAGATACGCAGTATTTT. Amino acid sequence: CASRGMDWLTDTQYF.

The CDR3 DNA reads TGTGCCAGCGGACGGGGGGACGCCTACGAGCAGTACTTC. Protein product: CASGRGDAYEQYF. The chain has TRBV6-1 and TRBJ2-7, with TRBD2 matching over 7 bases. V shed 8 bases and J 2 bases; nucleotides not matched to a gene: 6. The CDR3 totals 13 residues. Germline CDR1 is MNHNS and CDR2 is SASEGT.

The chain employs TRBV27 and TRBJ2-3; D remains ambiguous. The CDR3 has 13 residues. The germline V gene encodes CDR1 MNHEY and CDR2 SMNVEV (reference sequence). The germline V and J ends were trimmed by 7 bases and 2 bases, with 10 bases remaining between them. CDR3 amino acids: CASKVWPTDTQYF. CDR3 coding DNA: TGTGCCAGCAAAGTTTGGCCCACAGATACGCAGTATTTT.

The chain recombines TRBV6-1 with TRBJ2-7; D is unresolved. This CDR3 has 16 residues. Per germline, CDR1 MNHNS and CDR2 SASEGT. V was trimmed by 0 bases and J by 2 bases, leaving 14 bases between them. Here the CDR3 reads CASSEALQRLPYEQYV. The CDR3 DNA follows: TGTGCCAGCAGTGAAGCGCTTCAGAGACTCCCCTACGAGCAGTACGTC.

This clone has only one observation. The CDR3 loop reads CATSRGQEIYGYTF. CDR3 nucleotides: TGTGCCACCAGCCGGGGACAGGAGATTTATGGCTACACCTTC. This chain connects TRBV15 to TRBJ1-2; 8 bases line up with TRBD1. Germline V gives CDR1 LNHNV, CDR2 YYDKDF (reference sequence). The J segment lost 5 bases and the V segment lost 5 bases, leaving 7 bases of the junction unmatched. This CDR3 spans 14 amino acids.

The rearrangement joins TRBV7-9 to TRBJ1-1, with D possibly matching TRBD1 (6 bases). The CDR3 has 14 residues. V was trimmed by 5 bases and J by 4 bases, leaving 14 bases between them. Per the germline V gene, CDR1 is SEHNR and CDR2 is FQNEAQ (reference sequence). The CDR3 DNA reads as TGTGCCAGCAGCCCCAATACAGGGCGCACTGAAGCTTTCTTT. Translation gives CASSPNTGRTEAFF. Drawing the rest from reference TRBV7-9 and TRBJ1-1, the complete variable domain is DTGVSQNPRHKITKRGQNVTFRCDPISEHNRLYWYRQTLGQGPEFLTYFQNEAQLEKSRLLSDRFSAERPKGSFSTLEIQRTEQGDSAMYLCASSPNTGRTEAFFGQGTRLTVV.

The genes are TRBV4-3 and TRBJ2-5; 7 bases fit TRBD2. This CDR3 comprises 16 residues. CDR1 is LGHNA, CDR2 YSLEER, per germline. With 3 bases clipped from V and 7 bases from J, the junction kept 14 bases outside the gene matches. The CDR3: CASSHEGGGPSGTQYF. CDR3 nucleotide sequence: TGCGCCAGCAGCCACGAGGGCGGGGGACCTTCGGGGACCCAGTACTTC.

The CDR3 region has the DNA TGTGCCAGCGGCGGTAGCAATCAGCCCCAGCATTTT. Translated, it gives CASGGSNQPQHF. The chain is built from TRBV2 and TRBJ1-5; D gene unclear. Trimming cost V 8 bases and J 0 bases, with 5 bases left between them. Germline V gives CDR1 SNHLY, CDR2 FYNNEI. This CDR3 contains 12 residues.